The 4 T cell receptor beta chains reported below all come from one sample, sequenced in a study of vaccination effects on CD4 cells after COVID-19. The antigens these receptors bind are not known. Prior to sequencing, the ViraFEST assay stimulated PBMC with viral peptide pools, which expanded the antigen-specific CD4+ T cells. Scientists isolated CD4+ T cells after a roughly 9-day culture period ended. People in the vaccine group had not been infected with SARS-CoV-2 before, and their nucleocapsid antibodies were negative. The protocol was immunoSEQ multiplex PCR, while the TCRdb copy is restricted to in-frame clones and leaves out a portion. In the table there are 65,000 to 90,000 clones, about 78% of which are singletons. Here the sequenced sample was CD4+ T cells from PBMCs cultured with SARS-CoV-2 spike peptides, taken before COVID-19 vaccination. These receptors were obtained from a human donor who received a COVID-19 vaccine.

The CDR3 spells CASSSSPGSTGELFF. Written as DNA, the CDR3 is TGCGCCAGCAGTAGTTCTCCAGGGAGTACCGGGGAGCTGTTTTTT. V usage is TRBV10-1 and J usage is TRBJ2-2; either TRBD1 or TRBD2 may fit D (5 bases each). Trimming cost V 5 bases and J 5 bases, with 15 bases left between them. There are 15 residues in the CDR3. Per the germline V gene, CDR1 is WNHNN and CDR2 is SYGVQD (reference sequence).

V usage is TRBV21-1 and J usage is TRBJ2-4. TRBV21-1 is described as a pseudogene. The CDR3 totals 17 residues. CDR3 sequence reads: CASSTQTDILAKNIQYF. The CDR3 coding sequence is TGTGCCAGCAGCACCCAGACCGATATTCTAGCCAAAAACATTCAGTACTTC.

The chain recombines TRBV27 with TRBJ1-5; 7 bases fit TRBD1. Per the germline V gene, CDR1 is MNHEY and CDR2 is SMNVEV (reference sequence). Unmatched junction bases numbered 5, after V lost 3 bases and J lost 3 bases. This CDR3 is 15 amino acids long. CDR3 sequence reads: CASSFTGAYNQPQHF. In DNA, the CDR3 is TGTGCCAGCAGTTTCACAGGGGCCTACAATCAGCCCCAGCATTTT.

This sequence joins TRBV6-5 and TRBJ1-6; 10 bases fit TRBD1. This CDR3 is built from 14 residues. CDR1 and CDR2 from the germline V gene are MNHEY and SVGAGI. J lost 6 bases, V lost 6 bases, and 2 bases had no gene match. CDR3 protein: CASRGQGGNSPLHF. CDR3 DNA sequence: TGTGCCAGCAGAGGACAGGGGGGTAATTCACCCCTCCACTTT.